Below are 8 T cell receptor beta chains sequenced from a single sample in a study of T cell clonality in common variable immunodeficiency. The repertoire was sequenced with immunoSEQ multiplex PCR; TCRdb's copy has only in-frame clones and lacks some. There are some 50,000 clones in the sample, none observed a single time. What was sequenced was peripheral blood mononuclear cells. The receptors stem from a person between 18 and 75 years old in good health.

This clone was seen more than once but under ten times. The CDR3 end falls 3 residues outside the read, so it is completed with the germline J gene. The chain links TRBV5-1 to TRBJ2-3; TRBD2 agrees at 11 bases. There are 16 residues in the CDR3. Germline CDR1 and CDR2: SGHRS and YFSETQ. V dropped 5 bases and J dropped 0; count of bases not matched to a gene: 5. The part of the CDR3 DNA that was read is TGCGCCAGCAGTCAGGGACTAGCGGCTAGCACAGATACG. This gives the protein CASSQGLAASTDT. The CDR3, in full, reads CASSQGLAASTDTQYF.

As concerns this clone: The read comes to an end 3 residues before the CDR3 does, leaving the germline J gene to fill in the end. The chain is built from TRBV29-1 and TRBJ1-2; no reliable D call. The CDR3 loop spans 13 amino acids. Looked up from germline, CDR1 is SQVTM and CDR2 is ANQGSEA. The V gene lost 3 bases and the J gene lost 0 bases, with 8 bases spanning the gap. The CDR3 protein is CSVERGANYGYTF. CDR3 DNA, as far as it was read: TGCAGCGTTGAGCGCGGAGCTAACTATGGC.

In this sample, this clone turned up many times. From the germline J gene comes the end of the CDR3, since the read stops 3 residues before it. This chain links TRBV20-1 with TRBJ2-1; the D is unclear. Trimming shortened V by 2 bases and J by 7 bases, and 12 bases separated the two germline ends. Germline CDR1 and CDR2: DFQATT and SNEGSKA (reference sequence). This CDR3 has 13 residues. CDR3 amino acids: CSARTPQRNEQFF. The sequenced CDR3 bases are TGCAGTGCTAGAACCCCACAGAGGAATGAG.

This clone appeared a few times. The read ends 3 residues before the CDR3 terminus; that terminus is restored from the germline J gene. This sequence joins TRBV30 and TRBJ2-3, with TRBD2 identical over 8 bases. There are 13 residues in the CDR3. Germline CDR1 GTSNPN, CDR2 SVGIG (reference sequence). CDR3 DNA (partial): TGTGCCTGGAAGGCGGGGGGTGGGGGGACG. Protein sequence: CAWKAGGGGT. The CDR3 reads in full as CAWKAGGGGTQYF. The full variable domain, its missing parts supplied by reference TRBV30 and TRBJ2-3, is SQTIHQWPATLVQPVGSPLSLECTVEGTSNPNLYWYRQAAGRGLQLLFYSVGIGQISSEVPQNLSASRPQDRQFILSSKKLLLSDSGFYLCAWKAGGGGTQYFGPGTRLTVL.

This clone was seen repeatedly, ten times or more. The sequenced fragment ends 3 residues before the CDR3 boundary, so the rest is inferred from the germline J gene. The chain has TRBV19 and TRBJ2-4, with a tentative D call TRBD2 (6 bases). The V gene lost 5 bases and the J gene lost 0 bases, with 14 bases spanning the gap. CDR1 LNHDA and CDR2 SQIVND come from the germline V gene (reference sequence). This CDR3 is built from 16 residues. The CDR3: CASSSPGVLAKNIQYF. CDR3 DNA (partial): TGTGCCAGTAGTTCTCCGGGGGTCCTAGCCAAAAACATT.

This clone was seen many times. The sequence runs out 3 residues before the end of the CDR3; the remainder is reconstructed from the germline J gene. The chain carries TRBV6-1 and TRBJ1-2, with 8 nucleotides matching TRBD1. Trimming removed 0 bases from V and 4 bases from J; junction bases left unmatched: 7. The CDR3 has 16 amino acids. Looked up from germline, CDR1 is MNHNS and CDR2 is SASEGT. The CDR3 DNA, read in part, is TGTGCCAGCAGTGAAGCGCTTCAGGGGGCCGTCTATGGC. Amino acid sequence: CASSEALQGAVYG. Given in full, the CDR3 is CASSEALQGAVYGYTF.

This clone was detected ten times or more. The read ends 3 residues early relative to the CDR3; the germline J gene fills the gap. The rearrangement links TRBV7-2 to TRBJ1-2, with 9 bases matching TRBD1. The CDR3 totals 15 residues. CDR1 is SGHTA, CDR2 FQGNSA, per germline. The DNA read from the CDR3 is TGTGCCAGCAGCTCCCCACCATGGACAGGGGACGGC. Amino acid sequence: CASSSPPWTGDG. The complete CDR3 protein is CASSSPPWTGDGYTF.

This clone was found a few times. The read is 3 residues too short to cover the CDR3 end, so that end is filled in from the germline J gene. This chain uses TRBV19 with TRBJ2-3; D possibly corresponds to TRBD2 (7 bases). There are 17 residues in the CDR3. Germline V gene data show CDR1 as LNHDA and CDR2 as SQIVND (reference sequence). The DNA read from the CDR3 is TGTGCCAGTAGTACCGCGGGGGCACAGGGTGGGTCTCAGCCG. Its translation is CASSTAGAQGGSQP. The CDR3 reads in full as CASSTAGAQGGSQPQYF.